This is a list of T cell receptor beta chains from one sample in a study of spatial heterogeneity in lung cancer. TCRdb fed the 5' RACE reads into MiXCR, producing one record per CDR3 protein. The data show about 94,000 distinct CDR3 sequences, with 15% to 20% seen just once and around a fifth held by the top ten. The specimen comprised PBMCs, sampled at follow-up. These receptors all come from a male donor with early-stage non-small cell lung cancer. The CDR3 runs from the conserved cysteine through the conserved F or W. The D gene is left open where the match is weak. Not every row has a clone size; where given, it reads once, few, many or a size class.

v_gene,d_gene,abundance,j_gene,CDR3aa,CDR3nt
TRBV6-6,-,-,TRBJ1-5,CASRDGGSGQPQHF,TGTGCCAGCAGGGACGGGGGCTCGGGTCAGCCCCAGCATTTT
TRBV20-1,TRBD1,once,TRBJ2-5,CSAGLQGAKTQYF,TGCAGTGCTGGACTACAGGGGGCAAAGACCCAGTACTTC
TRBV5-5,TRBD1,few,TRBJ1-2,CASSWDRANYGYTF,TGTGCCAGCAGCTGGGACAGAGCTAACTATGGCTACACCTTC
TRBV20-1,-,-,TRBJ1-4,CSAGHRDELFF,TGCAGTGCTGGACACCGGGATGAACTGTTTTTT
TRBV14,-,few,TRBJ2-1,CASSQVVRGVELF,TGTGCCAGCAGCCAAGTCGTCCGAGGGGTCGAGCTCTTC
TRBV2,-,-,TRBJ1-1,CASSEGILETEAFF,TGTGCCAGCAGTGAAGGCATTTTAGAAACTGAAGCTTTCTTT
TRBV7-3,-,many,TRBJ2-7,CASSVVGGQQYF,TGTGCCAGCAGCGTTGTCGGGGGACAGCAGTACTTC
TRBV12-3/TRBV12-4,-,few,TRBJ1-5,CASRPTNSEPQHF,TGTGCCAGCAGACCCACCAACTCGGAGCCCCAGCATTTT
TRBV20-1,TRBD1,many,TRBJ1-4,CSARIPSGQGITNEKLFF,TGCAGTGCTAGGATCCCTTCGGGACAGGGCATCACTAATGAAAAACTGTTTTTT
TRBV3-1,TRBD2,-,TRBJ2-2,CASSPSGGTTGELFF,TGTGCCAGCAGCCCTAGCGGGGGGACCACCGGGGAGCTGTTTTTT
TRBV5-1,TRBD2,few,TRBJ2-1,CASSLPGTKLLGEQFF,TGCGCCAGCAGCTTGCCCGGGACTAAATTGTTAGGTGAGCAGTTCTTC
TRBV30,-,-,TRBJ2-3,CAWREEGSDTQYF,TGTGCCTGGAGGGAAGAGGGATCTGATACGCAGTATTTT
TRBV29-1,-,few,TRBJ2-2,CSAYTENTGELFF,TGCAGCGCTTACACGGAGAACACCGGGGAGCTGTTTTTT
TRBV18,-,-,TRBJ2-3,CASSLRAADTQYF,TGTGCCAGCTCCCTCCGGGCCGCAGATACGCAGTATTTT
TRBV12-3/TRBV12-4,-,many,TRBJ1-2,CASSLGQRGGYTF,TGTGCCAGCAGTTTGGGACAACGGGGTGGCTACACCTTC
TRBV6-1,TRBD1,-,TRBJ1-1,CASSDGVTGIYEAFF,TGTGCCAGCAGTGATGGAGTGACAGGGATATATGAAGCTTTCTTT
TRBV30,-,many,TRBJ2-1,CAWSGVGNEQFF,TGTGCCTGGAGTGGAGTGGGGAATGAGCAGTTCTTC
TRBV3-1,TRBD1,-,TRBJ2-1,CASSQGTGPHNEQFF,TGTGCCAGCAGCCAAGGGACAGGGCCTCACAATGAGCAGTTCTTC
TRBV29-1,TRBD2,-,TRBJ2-5,CSVVAGGTTQYF,TGCAGCGTTGTTGCGGGGGGAACGACCCAGTACTTC
TRBV5-6,TRBD1,-,TRBJ2-3,CASSLPRTGLRASTDTQYF,TGTGCCAGCAGCCTACCCCGGACAGGCTTGAGGGCTAGCACAGATACGCAGTATTTT
TRBV29-1,-,once,TRBJ1-2,CSVSGGRGNGYTF,TGCAGCGTCTCGGGAGGCAGGGGTAATGGCTACACCTTC
TRBV7-2,-,-,TRBJ2-2,CASSFGGVNTGELFF,TGTGCCAGCAGCTTTGGGGGTGTTAACACCGGGGAGCTGTTTTTT
TRBV6-2/TRBV6-3,TRBD1,-,TRBJ1-1,CASRRDSGNTEAFF,TGTGCCAGCAGGAGGGACAGCGGGAACACTGAAGCTTTCTTT
TRBV12-3/TRBV12-4,-,-,TRBJ1-1,CASSLIGRGTEAFF,TGTGCCAGCAGTTTAATCGGCAGGGGCACTGAAGCTTTCTTT
TRBV4-1,-,many,TRBJ2-3,CASSQEVVALTDTQYF,TGCGCCAGCAGCCAAGAAGTTGTGGCCCTAACAGATACGCAGTATTTT
TRBV7-8,-,many,TRBJ2-7,CATATDGTYEQYF,TGTGCCACGGCGACGGACGGGACCTACGAGCAGTACTTC
TRBV6-2/TRBV6-3,-,few,TRBJ1-1,CASRGITPEAFF,TGTGCCAGCAGGGGCATAACCCCTGAAGCTTTCTTT
TRBV3-1,-,few,TRBJ1-1,CASSQDLAEAFF,TGTGCCAGCAGCCAAGATTTGGCTGAAGCTTTCTTT
TRBV20-1,TRBD1,-,TRBJ1-4,CSARDEGAAVF,TGCAGTGCTAGAGATGAGGGGGCCGCCGTTTTT
TRBV27,-,-,TRBJ2-1,CASSLRGSQYSYNEQFF,TGTGCCAGCAGTCTGCGAGGGAGCCAGTACAGCTACAATGAGCAGTTCTTC
TRBV20-1,-,few,TRBJ1-1,CSARGWTNTEAFF,TGCAGTGCTAGAGGTTGGACGAACACTGAAGCTTTCTTT
TRBV5-1,-,many,TRBJ1-6,CASSLSGANSPLHF,TGCGCCAGCAGCTTAAGTGGAGCTAATTCACCCCTCCACTTT
TRBV5-1,-,-,TRBJ1-1,CASSLYTDTEAFF,TGCGCCAGCAGCCTCTACACGGACACTGAAGCTTTCTTT
TRBV21-1,-,few,TRBJ1-1,CASGTPLGAFF,TGTGCCAGCGGGACGCCTTTAGGTGCTTTCTTT
TRBV4-2,-,-,TRBJ2-1,CASSLGLRGAFKGPSYNEQFF,TGTGCCAGCAGCCTAGGACTACGGGGGGCCTTTAAAGGACCCTCCTACAATGAGCAGTTCTTC
TRBV23-1,-,-,TRBJ2-1,CASSQSLQERVGNEQFF,TGCGCCAGCAGTCAATCCTTACAGGAACGAGTTGGAAATGAGCAGTTCTTC
TRBV25-1,-,-,TRBJ2-1,CASSKSVEQFF,TGTGCCAGCAGTAAAAGCGTCGAGCAGTTCTTC
TRBV3-1,-,-,TRBJ1-5,CASSQFGGGNQPQHF,TGTGCCAGCAGCCAATTCGGGGGGGGCAATCAGCCCCAGCATTTT
TRBV5-1,TRBD1,-,TRBJ1-1,CASSLLGQVNTEAFF,TGCGCCAGCAGCTTGTTGGGACAGGTGAACACTGAAGCTTTCTTT
TRBV19,-,few,TRBJ1-2,CASSLGPRVYGYTF,TGTGCCAGTAGTCTGGGCCCTCGAGTCTATGGCTACACCTTC
TRBV12-3/TRBV12-4,TRBD2,-,TRBJ2-2,CASSRGLAGRTGELFF,TGTGCCAGCAGTCGGGGACTAGCGGGGCGAACCGGGGAGCTGTTTTTT
TRBV19,TRBD2,-,TRBJ2-2,CASRTSGRIGELFF,TGTGCCAGTAGAACTAGCGGGAGGATCGGGGAGCTGTTTTTT
TRBV7-6,-,-,TRBJ1-1,CASSSRGGDEAFF,TGTGCCAGCAGCTCCCGAGGCGGGGATGAAGCTTTCTTT
TRBV7-6,TRBD1,-,TRBJ1-1,CASSLGQNTEAYF,TGTGCCAGCAGCTTGGGACAGAACACTGAAGCTTACTTT
TRBV27,TRBD1,few,TRBJ2-4,CASSPMTGGNIQYF,TGTGCCAGCAGTCCTATGACAGGGGGAAACATTCAGTACTTC
TRBV7-2,TRBD2,-,TRBJ2-3,CASSLGLAGEGDTQYF,TGTGCCAGCAGCTTGGGACTAGCGGGAGAGGGAGATACGCAGTATTTT
TRBV20-1,TRBD1,-,TRBJ1-1,CSAIPGQGHPEAFF,TGCAGTGCTATACCGGGACAGGGCCACCCCGAAGCTTTCTTT
TRBV24-1,TRBD1,-,TRBJ2-1,CATSETGSVSEQFF,TGTGCCACCAGTGAGACAGGGAGCGTTAGTGAGCAGTTCTTC
TRBV18,-,few,TRBJ2-3,CASSPIADTQYF,TGTGCCAGCTCACCAATCGCAGATACGCAGTATTTT
TRBV3-1,-,few,TRBJ1-2,CASSHSTASSGYTF,TGTGCCAGCAGCCACTCGACAGCCTCCTCCGGCTACACCTTC
TRBV12-3/TRBV12-4,TRBD1,few,TRBJ1-5,CASSPSGGYSNQPQHF,TGTGCCAGCAGCCCCTCAGGGGGATATAGCAATCAGCCCCAGCATTTT
TRBV5-4,TRBD1,-,TRBJ2-3,CASRLDREGTQYF,TGTGCCAGCAGACTGGACAGGGAAGGGACGCAGTATTTT
TRBV2,-,few,TRBJ1-5,CASKGDILSNQPQHF,TGTGCCAGCAAAGGAGACATCCTCAGCAATCAGCCCCAGCATTTT
TRBV5-8,-,few,TRBJ2-1,CASRRYGGDNEQFF,TGTGCCAGCAGGAGGTACGGCGGGGACAATGAGCAGTTCTTC
TRBV7-8,-,few,TRBJ1-1,CASSSDQNTEAFF,TGTGCCAGCAGCTCAGATCAGAACACTGAAGCTTTCTTT
TRBV6-1,TRBD1,many,TRBJ1-4,CASSAGQGPISSATNEKLFF,TGTGCCAGCAGTGCAGGACAGGGGCCAATAAGCAGTGCAACTAATGAAAAACTGTTTTTT